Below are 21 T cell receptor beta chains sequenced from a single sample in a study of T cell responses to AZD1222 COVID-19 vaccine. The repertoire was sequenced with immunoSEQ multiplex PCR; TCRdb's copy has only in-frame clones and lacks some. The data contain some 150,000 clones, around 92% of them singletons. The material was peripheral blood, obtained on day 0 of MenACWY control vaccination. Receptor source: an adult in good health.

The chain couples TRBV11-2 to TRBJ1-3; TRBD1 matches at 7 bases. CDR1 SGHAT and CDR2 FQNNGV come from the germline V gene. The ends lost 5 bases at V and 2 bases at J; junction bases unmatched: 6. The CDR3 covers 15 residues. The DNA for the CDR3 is TGTGCCAGCAGCCGGGGCCAGGGGGCTGGAAACACCATATATTTT. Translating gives CASSRGQGAGNTIYF.

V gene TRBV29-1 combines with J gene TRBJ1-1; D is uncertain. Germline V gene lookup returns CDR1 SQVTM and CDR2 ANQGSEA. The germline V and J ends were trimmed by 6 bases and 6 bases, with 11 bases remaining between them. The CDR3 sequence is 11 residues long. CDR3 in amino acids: CSVASEPEAFF. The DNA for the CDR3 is TGCAGCGTGGCTAGTGAACCTGAAGCTTTCTTT.

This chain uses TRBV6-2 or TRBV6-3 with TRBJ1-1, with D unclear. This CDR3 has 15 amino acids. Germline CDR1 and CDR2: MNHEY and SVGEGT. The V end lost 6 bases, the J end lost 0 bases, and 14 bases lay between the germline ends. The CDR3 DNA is TGTGCCAGCAGCTCGCCCACGGATATGAACACTGAAGCTTTCTTT. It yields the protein CASSSPTDMNTEAFF.

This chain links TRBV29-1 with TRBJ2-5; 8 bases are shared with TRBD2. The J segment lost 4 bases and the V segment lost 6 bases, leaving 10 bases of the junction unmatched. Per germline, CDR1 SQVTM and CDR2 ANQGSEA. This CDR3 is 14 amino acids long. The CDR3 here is CSVDREGVGETQYF. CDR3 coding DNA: TGCAGCGTCGATCGGGAGGGGGTCGGAGAGACCCAGTACTTC.

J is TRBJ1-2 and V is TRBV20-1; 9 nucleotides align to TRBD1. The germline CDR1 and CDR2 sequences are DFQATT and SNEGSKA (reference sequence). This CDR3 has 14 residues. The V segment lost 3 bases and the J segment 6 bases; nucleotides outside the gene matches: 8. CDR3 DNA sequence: TGCAGTGCTAGTCGGGACAGGGAAGGGAATGGCTACACCTTC. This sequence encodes CSASRDREGNGYTF.

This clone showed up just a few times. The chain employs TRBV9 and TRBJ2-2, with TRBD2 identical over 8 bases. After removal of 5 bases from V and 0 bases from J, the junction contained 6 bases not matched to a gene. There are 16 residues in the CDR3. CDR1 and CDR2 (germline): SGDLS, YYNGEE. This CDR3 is CASSQKTSANTGELFF. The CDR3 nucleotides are TGTGCCAGCAGTCAGAAGACTAGCGCGAACACCGGGGAGCTGTTTTTT.

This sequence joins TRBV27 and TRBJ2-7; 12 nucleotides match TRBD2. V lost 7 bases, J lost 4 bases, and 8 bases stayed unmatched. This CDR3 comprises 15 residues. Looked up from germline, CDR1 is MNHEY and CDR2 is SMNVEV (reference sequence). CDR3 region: CASTPTLAGGYEQYF. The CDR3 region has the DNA TGTGCCAGCACCCCCACACTAGCGGGAGGATACGAGCAGTACTTC.

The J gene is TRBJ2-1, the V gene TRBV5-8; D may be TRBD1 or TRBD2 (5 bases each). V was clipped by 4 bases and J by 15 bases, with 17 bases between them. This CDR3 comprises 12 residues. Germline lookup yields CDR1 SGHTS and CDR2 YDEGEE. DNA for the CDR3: TGTGCCAGCAGCCACGCCGGGACCCGGCGGTTCTTC. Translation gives CASSHAGTRRFF. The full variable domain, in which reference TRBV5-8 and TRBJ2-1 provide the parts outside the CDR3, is EAGVTQSPTHLIKTRGQQATLRCSPISGHTSVYWYQQALGLGLQFLLWYDEGEERNRGNFPPRFSGRQFPNYSSELNVNALELEDSALYLCASSHAGTRRFFGPGTRLTVL.

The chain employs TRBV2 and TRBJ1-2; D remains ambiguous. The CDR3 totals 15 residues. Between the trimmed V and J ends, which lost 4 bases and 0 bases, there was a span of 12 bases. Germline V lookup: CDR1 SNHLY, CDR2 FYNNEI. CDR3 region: CASSVFQASNYGYTF. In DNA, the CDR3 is TGTGCCAGCAGTGTTTTTCAGGCCTCTAACTATGGCTACACCTTC.

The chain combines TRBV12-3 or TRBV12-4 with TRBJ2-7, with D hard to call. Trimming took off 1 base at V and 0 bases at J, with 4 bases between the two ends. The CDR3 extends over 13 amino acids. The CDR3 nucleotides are TGTGCCAGCAGTTTAGGGAGCTCCTACGAGCAGTACTTC. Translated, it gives CASSLGSSYEQYF.

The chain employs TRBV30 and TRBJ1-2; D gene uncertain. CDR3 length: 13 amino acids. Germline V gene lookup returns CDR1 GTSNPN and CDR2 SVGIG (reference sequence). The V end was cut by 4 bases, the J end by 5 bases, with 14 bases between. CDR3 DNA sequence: TGTGCCTGGACCGAGGAAAGGGCGTATGGCTACACCTTC. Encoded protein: CAWTEERAYGYTF.

The CDR3 DNA reads as TGCGCCAGCAGCCACCCCTTTACCGGGACTAGCGGGAGGGCCTCCGAGCAGTACTTC. Residues: CASSHPFTGTSGRASEQYF. The rearrangement joins TRBV4-1 to TRBJ2-7; 16 nucleotides match TRBD2. Losses at the gene ends were 3 bases for V and 6 bases for J; bases not matched to a gene: 14. Germline values: CDR1 MGHRA, CDR2 YSYEKL. The CDR3 has 19 residues.

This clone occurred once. The CDR3 coding sequence is TGTGCCAGCAGCTCCCGCAATATGAACACTGAAGCTTTCTTT. Residues: CASSSRNMNTEAFF. The rearrangement links TRBV7-2 to TRBJ1-1; D is uncertain. This CDR3 spans 14 amino acids. Germline CDR1 and CDR2: SGHTA and FQGNSA. Trimming shortened V by 4 bases and J by 0 bases, and 9 bases separated the two germline ends.

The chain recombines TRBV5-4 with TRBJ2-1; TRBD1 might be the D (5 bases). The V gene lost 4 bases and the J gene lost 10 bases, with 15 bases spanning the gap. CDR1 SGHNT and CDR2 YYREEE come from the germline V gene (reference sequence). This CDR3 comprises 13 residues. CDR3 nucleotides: TGTGCCAGCAGCCTGGCAGGGTATGGCGAGCAGTTCTTC. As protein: CASSLAGYGEQFF.

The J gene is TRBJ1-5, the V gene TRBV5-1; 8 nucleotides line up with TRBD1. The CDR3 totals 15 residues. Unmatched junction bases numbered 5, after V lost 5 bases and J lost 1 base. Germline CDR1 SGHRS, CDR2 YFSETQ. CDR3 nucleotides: TGCGCCAGCAGTCCTGGACAGGGAAGCAATCAGCCCCAGCATTTT. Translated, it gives CASSPGQGSNQPQHF. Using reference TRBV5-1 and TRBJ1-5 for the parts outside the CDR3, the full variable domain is KAGVTQTPRYLIKTRGQQVTLSCSPISGHRSVSWYQQTPGQGLQFLFEYFSETQRNKGNFPGRFSGRQFSNSRSEMNVSTLELGDSALYLCASSPGQGSNQPQHFGDGTRLSIL.

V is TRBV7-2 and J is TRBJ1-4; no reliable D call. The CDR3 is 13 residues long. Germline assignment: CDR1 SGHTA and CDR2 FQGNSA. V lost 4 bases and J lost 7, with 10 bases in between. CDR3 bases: TGTGCCAGCAGCTCCCAGGCTGGTGAAAAACTGTTTTTT. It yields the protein CASSSQAGEKLFF.

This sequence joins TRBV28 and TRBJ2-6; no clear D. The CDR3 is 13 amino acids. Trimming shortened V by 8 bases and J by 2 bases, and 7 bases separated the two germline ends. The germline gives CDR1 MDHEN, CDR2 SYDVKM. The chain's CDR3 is CASRVPGANVLTF. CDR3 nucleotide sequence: TGTGCCAGCCGGGTCCCTGGGGCCAACGTCCTGACTTTC.

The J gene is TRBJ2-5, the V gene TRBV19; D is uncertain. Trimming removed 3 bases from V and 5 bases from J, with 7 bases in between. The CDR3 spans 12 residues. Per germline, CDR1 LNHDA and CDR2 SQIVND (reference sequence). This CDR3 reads CASSIPRETQYF. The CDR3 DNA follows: TGTGCCAGTAGTATCCCACGGGAGACCCAGTACTTC.

The CDR3 coding sequence is TGTGCCACCGCCCCGGGACAGAGCAATCAGCCCCAGCATTTT. Translation: CATAPGQSNQPQHF. The rearrangement uses TRBV24-1 and TRBJ1-5; 7 bases align to TRBD1. Germline V gene data show CDR1 as KGHDR and CDR2 as SFDVKD. The CDR3 has 14 amino acids. V dropped 9 bases and J dropped 1; count of bases not matched to a gene: 5.

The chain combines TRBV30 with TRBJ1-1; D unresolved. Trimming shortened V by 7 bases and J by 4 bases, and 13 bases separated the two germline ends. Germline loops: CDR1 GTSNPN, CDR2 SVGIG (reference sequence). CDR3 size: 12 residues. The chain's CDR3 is CAYQPWSTEAFF. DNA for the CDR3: TGTGCCTATCAGCCTTGGAGCACTGAAGCTTTCTTT.

The CDR3 coding sequence is TGCGCCAGCAGTGATCCCGTCGGTGGGGGAAGTACTGAAGCTTTCTTT. The encoded protein is CASSDPVGGGSTEAFF. The V and J genes are TRBV10-2 and TRBJ1-1; tentatively, D is TRBD1 (5 bases). Germline loops: CDR1 WSHSY, CDR2 SAAADI. Trimming took 3 bases from V and 5 from J, leaving 19 bases between them. The CDR3 is 16 residues long.